The rows below give T cell receptor beta chains drawn from one sample of a study of OX40 agonist ivuxolimab in advanced cancers. Here immunoSEQ multiplex PCR was the method, and the copy in TCRdb shows in-frame clones only, minus some. The table lists more than 65,000 clones, around 80% of them singletons, with about 2.1% in the top ten. The sequences come from CD4+ or CD8+ T cells sorted from blood, collected in a trial of the OX40 agonist ivuxolimab. The receptors derive from an adult with an advanced solid tumor such as melanoma, head and neck, liver or kidney cancer. CDR3s include the opening cysteine and the closing phenylalanine or tryptophan. The order of the fields is CDR3 DNA, CDR3 protein, J gene, clone size, V gene, D gene. D genes are given only for firm matches. The size entry is marked missing in some rows and otherwise reads once, few, many or a size class.

TGTGCCACCAGCAGAGGAGTTAATTCACCCCTCCACTTT,CATSRGVNSPLHF,TRBJ1-6,NA,TRBV15,NA
TGTGCCACCAGCAGGGGGTATGACAGGGGAGGCGGCTACACCTTC,CATSRGYDRGGGYTF,TRBJ1-2,once,TRBV15,TRBD1
TGCGCCAGCAGTGGTTTTGCCAGGGGCGAGCAGTACTTC,CASSGFARGEQYF,TRBJ2-7,NA,TRBV10-2,NA
TGTGCCAGCAGTGAGAGCGGGAGGTCCCACGAGCAGTACTTC,CASSESGRSHEQYF,TRBJ2-7,NA,TRBV6-1,TRBD2
TGTGCCAGCAGACCCCTAGCGGGCGGGAATGAGCAGTTCTTC,CASRPLAGGNEQFF,TRBJ2-1,NA,TRBV2,TRBD2
TGTGCCAGCAGCCCAACAGGGGGCTCAGCATCACCCCTCCACTTT,CASSPTGGSASPLHF,TRBJ1-6,NA,TRBV9,TRBD1
TGTGCCAGCAGTTACAAGGCCAAGGGGGGTAGCACTGAAGCTTTCTTT,CASSYKAKGGSTEAFF,TRBJ1-1,NA,TRBV6-5,NA
TGTGCCAGCAGTTGGGGGTGGGAAAAACTGTTTTTT,CASSWGWEKLFF,TRBJ1-4,NA,TRBV6-1,NA
TGTGCCAGCAGTTTACCGCCGGGACAGGGGGCTGGAAACACCATATATTTT,CASSLPPGQGAGNTIYF,TRBJ1-3,NA,TRBV28,TRBD1
TGTGCCTGGAGTGGCCTAGAGTTGGGCACCGGGGAGCTGTTTTTT,CAWSGLELGTGELFF,TRBJ2-2,NA,TRBV30,NA
TGTGCCAGCAGGATACAGCTTAATGAAAAACTGTTTTTT,CASRIQLNEKLFF,TRBJ1-4,NA,TRBV6-6,NA
TGTGCCATCACCTTGGATCCTGGGTATGGCTACACCTTC,CAITLDPGYGYTF,TRBJ1-2,NA,TRBV10-3,NA
TGTGCCAGCCGGGGGGCAGGGATCTACGAGCAGTACTTC,CASRGAGIYEQYF,TRBJ2-7,NA,TRBV28,NA
TGTGCCTGGAACAGGCAAACAGATACGCAGTATTTT,CAWNRQTDTQYF,TRBJ2-3,NA,TRBV30,NA
TGTGCCAGCAGCTCAGGGACAGGGATGATCTACAATGAGCAGTTCTTC,CASSSGTGMIYNEQFF,TRBJ2-1,once,TRBV5-4,TRBD1
TGTGCCATCACCGGGACCCAGGTAGGGGAGCAGTACTTC,CAITGTQVGEQYF,TRBJ2-7,NA,TRBV10-3,NA
TGTGCCAGTAGTATAAGGGGCCACCCGGGCGAAAAACTGTTTTTT,CASSIRGHPGEKLFF,TRBJ1-4,NA,TRBV19,NA
TGTGCCAGCAGTGAGAGGGGCAGGGGAAGGGCCGGGGAGCTGTTTTTT,CASSERGRGRAGELFF,TRBJ2-2,few,TRBV6-1,NA
TGTGCTAGTGGTGCTCCAACTCGACAGGGATTATATGTTCGTAATGAGCAGTTCTTC,CASGAPTRQGLYVRNEQFF,TRBJ2-1,NA,TRBV12-5,TRBD1
TGCGCCAGCAGCTATAAGAGCGGGACCGCATATTCCTACGAGCAGTACTTC,CASSYKSGTAYSYEQYF,TRBJ2-7,NA,TRBV5-1,TRBD2
TGTGCCTGGAGTCGCAAGGCTGAAGCTTTCTTT,CAWSRKAEAFF,TRBJ1-1,NA,TRBV30,NA
TGTGCCAGCAGCTTCCCCGGGACAGGGGGGATGAACACTGAAGCTTTCTTT,CASSFPGTGGMNTEAFF,TRBJ1-1,NA,TRBV5-4,TRBD1
TGTGCCAGTAACGGAGAGCGGTCCTACAATGAGCAGTTCTTC,CASNGERSYNEQFF,TRBJ2-1,NA,TRBV19,NA
TGTGCCAGCAGTTTAAATGGGGGGCTAAACTATGGCTACACCTTC,CASSLNGGLNYGYTF,TRBJ1-2,NA,TRBV28,NA
TGTGCCAGCATTGGACTAGCGGGAGACCATTTATACGAGCAGTACTTC,CASIGLAGDHLYEQYF,TRBJ2-7,NA,TRBV2,TRBD2
TGTGCCAGCAGCCCCAGGGTGGGCACAGATACGCAGTATTTT,CASSPRVGTDTQYF,TRBJ2-3,NA,TRBV5-6,NA
TGTGCCAGCAGCTCGGACAGGGGGCTAGTCCACGAGCAGTACTTC,CASSSDRGLVHEQYF,TRBJ2-7,NA,TRBV7-9,TRBD1
TGCGCCAGCGGCTCGCGGCCCCGGGGGGAGGGGGCCAATGAGCAGTTCTTC,CASGSRPRGEGANEQFF,TRBJ2-1,NA,TRBV5-1,NA
TGTGCCTGGAGAGCCCGACAGGGGAGGAATCAGCCCCAGCATTTT,CAWRARQGRNQPQHF,TRBJ1-5,NA,TRBV30,TRBD1
TGTGCCAGCACCCCGGGGGGGGACGACTACGAGCAGTACTTC,CASTPGGDDYEQYF,TRBJ2-7,once,TRBV28,TRBD2
TGCGCCAGCAGCTTGTTGCGGCCTCGGAATGAGCAGTTCTTC,CASSLLRPRNEQFF,TRBJ2-1,few,TRBV5-1,NA
TGTGCCAGTAGTGACGGCGGTACCGGAGAGACCCAGTACTTC,CASSDGGTGETQYF,TRBJ2-5,once,TRBV19,NA
TGTGCCAGTAGTATGACAGGAAATCAGCCCCAGCATTTT,CASSMTGNQPQHF,TRBJ1-5,few,TRBV19,NA
TGTGCCAGCAGCTTATCCAGCGGGGGGAGGAATGAGCAGTTCTTC,CASSLSSGGRNEQFF,TRBJ2-1,NA,TRBV7-6,TRBD2
TGTGCCAGCTCACCAAGTCAGAACACTGAAGCTTTCTTT,CASSPSQNTEAFF,TRBJ1-1,NA,TRBV18,NA
TGTGCCAGCAGCTCCCGACGAACTAGCACAGATACGCAGTATTTT,CASSSRRTSTDTQYF,TRBJ2-3,NA,TRBV27,NA
TGTGCCAGCAGTTCTAGCGGGGGAAGTGAGCAGTTCTTC,CASSSSGGSEQFF,TRBJ2-1,NA,TRBV27,TRBD2
TGTGCCAGCAGCGCGGGTCCTTCTGCCACTGAAGCTTTCTTT,CASSAGPSATEAFF,TRBJ1-1,NA,TRBV9,NA
TGTGCCTGGAGTTCACCGAGGAGGGAAATCTATGGCTACACCTTC,CAWSSPRREIYGYTF,TRBJ1-2,NA,TRBV30,NA
TGTGCCACCCGTGGTGGGGCGGGGCCCAATGAGCAGTTCTTC,CATRGGAGPNEQFF,TRBJ2-1,NA,TRBV28,NA
TGTGCCAGCAGCGGCGGGCCCCGTAGAAATTCACCCCTCCACTTT,CASSGGPRRNSPLHF,TRBJ1-6,NA,TRBV7-2,NA
TGTGCCAGCAGTTTGCCTGGACAGGGAACCGGGGAGCTGTTTTTT,CASSLPGQGTGELFF,TRBJ2-2,NA,TRBV28,TRBD1
TGTGCCAGCATTCCCGGCGGGCCCGGGGAGCTGTTTTTT,CASIPGGPGELFF,TRBJ2-2,NA,TRBV2,NA
TGTGCCAGCTCAACTGCGGGACAGGTTAATGAAAAACTGTTTTTT,CASSTAGQVNEKLFF,TRBJ1-4,once,TRBV18,TRBD1
TGTGCCAGCAGTTACCTTGACAGGGACCAAAACATTCAGTACTTC,CASSYLDRDQNIQYF,TRBJ2-4,once,TRBV6-6,TRBD1
TGTGCCAGCAGCTTAGTCCGGCAGGACACAGATACGCAGTATTTT,CASSLVRQDTDTQYF,TRBJ2-3,NA,TRBV7-9,NA